This T cell receptor beta chain comes out of a study of blood T cell repertoires in COVID-19 (dated by TCRdb to about 2020). Notes on the research overall: Samples from collaborators originated in the United States, Italy and Spain and spanned both the acute and convalescent phases of COVID-19. Where HLA class I and class II types were available, the types were taken from metadata supplied by the sample provider, not from assay-based typing. The sample metadata nearly always contained a de-identified subject ID, COVID-19 status, age in years and sex. The repertoires were released in a freely available public database intended as a resource for research on the immune response to SARS-CoV-2. The samples were drawn from two sources: the first 160 participants of the ongoing ImmuneRACE study, and 950 to 1,500 subjects contributed by 6 global collaborators. Deeply sampled blood TCRbeta repertoires from subjects exposed to, actively infected with, or recovered from COVID-19 were included in the dataset. The prospective study material was composed of cDNA or gDNA derived from T cells, B-cell-depleted T cells, or PBMCs. What the study reported, not specific to this receptor: How much clinical and demographic metadata was included differed by source and by participant, and the metadata was provided uncurated.

With regard to this clone: Its antigen specificity is not known. No base-level quality is on record; no much larger clone is a single base apart.

Collaborating institutions collected whole blood in K2EDTA tubes following their own protocols. For TCRbeta analysis, collaborators shipped samples in one of three forms: frozen whole blood, isolated PBMCs, or DNA extracted from either of those sample types. TCRbeta CDR3 regions were amplified from genomic DNA using the immunoSEQ Assay, a bias-controlled multiplex PCR. Per the source publication's procedure: Nucleated cell counts per sample were estimated from amplification of reference gene primers within the assay. To quantify the absolute abundance of each unique TCRbeta CDR3 rearrangement, sequence reads were collapsed and filtered. For each sample, productive Simpson clonality was calculated as the square root of Simpson's diversity index over productive rearrangements. In its TCRdb copy, this immuneACCESS table keeps in-frame sequences only and misses some clones. Where compared with another copy, unresolved V genes explain less than half of these, and the others have no known cause. V, J and clone size are those of that table, while D and trimming were read from the DNA. The sample includes over 600,000 clones, with over 80% observed a single time. About 0.24% of the sample goes to the ten largest clones.

From V the trimming removes 0 bases and from J it removes 8 bases, while the gene matches leave 7 bases of the junction unaccounted for. CDR1 KGHSH and CDR2 LQKENI were looked up in the germline V gene. The CDR3 runs 16 residues from the cysteine to the phenylalanine. Only the CDR3 DNA is retained, 48 bases long and in frame from the first base. This sequence originates from a woman between 18 and 30 years old with acute or convalescent COVID-19. Here the chain combines TRBV18 and TRBJ2-1; 10 bases in between match TRBD2. The specimen sequenced was peripheral blood. This receptor has the CDR3 CASSPPISGGADEQFF. In nucleotide form, the sequence is TGTGCCAGCTCACCACCGATAAGCGGGGGGGCTGATGAGCAGTTCTTC.